Detailed here is one TCR beta chain. The data stem from a study of blood T cell repertoires in COVID-19. Germline V gene data show CDR1 as GTSNPN and CDR2 as SVGIG (reference sequence). This CDR3 has 13 residues. The V segment lost 3 bases and the J segment 1 base; nucleotides outside the gene matches: 0. Profiled with immunoSEQ multiplex PCR; TCRdb holds only in-frame clones, not every one. This table has tens of thousands of clones, about 80% appearing once. The TCR comes from a man aged 45 to 65 with COVID-19, enrolled during active disease. The sequenced material came from peripheral blood. This chain uses TRBV30 with TRBJ1-1; 9 nucleotides line up with TRBD1. The CDR3 sequence: CAWRGQGNTEAFF. The DNA for the CDR3 is TGTGCCTGGAGGGGACAGGGGAACACTGAAGCTTTCTTT.